The T cell receptor beta chain under discussion was sequenced for a study of blood T cell repertoires in COVID-19 (dated by TCRdb to the early 2020s). For the wider study: Samples covering the acute and convalescent phases of COVID-19 were provided by collaborators in the United States, Italy and Spain. Where available, HLA class I and class II types were taken from metadata supplied by the sample provider and were not determined by assay-based typing. The material from the prospective study consisted of cDNA or gDNA derived from T cells, B-cell-depleted T cells, or PBMCs. Samples were obtained from the ongoing ImmuneRACE study (first 160 participants) and from approximately 1,200 subjects provided by 6 global collaborators. The sample metadata nearly always contained a de-identified subject ID, COVID-19 status, age in years and sex. The repertoires were released in a freely available public database intended as a resource for research on the immune response to SARS-CoV-2. Subjects who had been exposed to COVID-19, were actively infected with it, or had recovered from it provided the deeply sampled blood TCRbeta repertoires that made up the dataset.

For this clone: The antigen it binds to is not known. The record has no base qualities; no much larger clone is one base away.

In the germline V gene, CDR1 corresponds to SGDLS and CDR2 to YYNGEE. V is reduced by 3 bases and J by 10 bases, leaving a spacing of 13 bases between them. CDR3 length: 12 amino acids, cysteine to phenylalanine. Just CDR3 DNA is preserved here, 36 bases in frame from base 1. Participants in the prospective study were enrolled through a virtual design, were aged about 18 to 89 years, and lived in 24 United States geographic areas. Cohort assignment in the prospective study relied on participant-reported clinical history from a screening survey and a study questionnaire. Recovered participants in ImmuneRACE Cohort 3 were defined as having two consecutive negative NP/OP PCR tests, clearance from a healthcare professional, or resolution of symptoms. Mobile phlebotomists in the prospective study collected whole blood, serum and a nasopharyngeal or oropharyngeal swab from every participant. Participants in the prospective study had the option to provide additional blood draws and questionnaires over a roughly two-month period. Prospective study blood samples were shipped either frozen or at room temperature before DNA extraction.

General conclusions and limits of the study: The amount of clinical and demographic metadata varied by source and participant and was provided uncurated.

TCRbeta CDR3 regions were amplified from genomic DNA by means of the immunoSEQ Assay, a bias-controlled multiplex PCR. As for the authors' bioinformatics: Nucleated cell counts per sample were estimated from amplification of reference gene primers within the assay. To quantify the absolute abundance of each unique TCRbeta CDR3 rearrangement, sequence reads were collapsed and filtered. For each sample, productive Simpson clonality was calculated as the square root of Simpson's diversity index over productive rearrangements. Drawn from immuneACCESS, this table holds only the in-frame rearrangements with V and J called that TCRdb kept. Clones are partly lost; checked studies trace under half to an unresolved V gene and leave the rest unexplained. D and trimming come from the DNA, and the V and J calls and clone size come from that table. For this sample there are about 310,000 clones; roughly 91% appear just once. The leading ten clones occupy about 9.4% of the sample.

The rearrangement joined TRBV9 to TRBJ1-1; a weak D assignment points to TRBD1 (6 bases agree). Sequenced: PBMCs or T cells enriched from blood (not recorded which). The receptor comes from a woman aged 30 to 39 who had recovered from COVID-19. The CDR3 protein is CASSGGPMGAFF. The nucleotides read TGTGCCAGCAGCGGGGGGCCCATGGGAGCTTTCTTT.